Presented here are 22 T cell receptor beta chains from one specimen sequenced in a study of T cell responses to AZD1222 COVID-19 vaccine. Clones were read by immunoSEQ multiplex PCR, and TCRdb kept only the in-frame ones, dropping some. The table includes fewer than 120,000 clones, around nine tenths detected once. The starting material was peripheral blood, obtained 28 days after the second AZD1222 dose. The receptors were gathered from an adult who received the AZD1222 COVID-19 vaccine.

V and J are TRBV11-3 and TRBJ2-2, with 8 bases aligning to TRBD1. Looked up from germline, CDR1 is SGHNT and CDR2 is YENEEA. With V trimmed by 5 bases and J by 1 base, 6 bases remained unmatched. The CDR3 loop spans 16 amino acids. The CDR3 protein is CASSTFGTGNTGELFF. In DNA, the CDR3 is TGTGCCAGCAGCACCTTTGGGACAGGGAACACCGGGGAGCTGTTTTTT.

This sequence joins TRBV18 and TRBJ2-7; D may match TRBD1 or TRBD2 (5 bases each). Looked up from germline, CDR1 is KGHSH and CDR2 is LQKENI. V lost 2 bases to trimming and J lost 6 bases, with 14 bases between them. The CDR3 loop spans 14 amino acids. The CDR3 protein is CASSPRGRDGEQYF. CDR3 sequence (DNA): TGTGCCAGCTCACCAAGGGGCAGGGACGGCGAGCAGTACTTC.

The CDR3 spells CASREGEEKLFF. In DNA, the CDR3 is TGTGCCAGCAGAGAAGGGGAAGAAAAACTGTTTTTT. The chain carries TRBV3-1 (or the pseudogene TRBV3-2) and TRBJ1-4, with D possibly matching TRBD1 (5 bases). CDR1 and CDR2 from the germline V gene are LGHDT and YNNKEL (reference sequence). CDR3 length: 12 amino acids. V shed 6 bases and J shed 8 bases, with 10 bases lying between them.

The sample holds one count of this clone. This chain joins TRBV11-3 and TRBJ2-3, with TRBD1 matching over 9 bases. The CDR3 is 14 amino acids. The V gene end was trimmed by 3 bases and the J gene end by 5 bases; junction bases not matched to a gene: 3. Germline CDR1 and CDR2: SGHNT and YENEEA. As DNA, the CDR3 is TGTGCCAGCAGCTTCTGGGACAGGGTAGATACGCAGTATTTT. Translated: CASSFWDRVDTQYF.

The chain uses TRBV7-9 and TRBJ2-2; 9 bases are a match to TRBD1. The junction had 6 bases not matched to a gene; V was cut back by 5 bases and J by 5 bases. Germline V gene lookup returns CDR1 SEHNR and CDR2 FQNEAQ (reference sequence). The length of the CDR3 is 15 residues. As DNA, the CDR3 is TGTGCCAGCAGCCCCGGGACAGGGAAAACCGGGGAGCTGTTTTTT. Translated: CASSPGTGKTGELFF. Looking up the rest from reference TRBV7-9 and TRBJ2-2 gives the full variable domain: DTGVSQNPRHKITKRGQNVTFRCDPISEHNRLYWYRQTLGQGPEFLTYFQNEAQLEKSRLLSDRFSAERPKGSFSTLEIQRTEQGDSAMYLCASSPGTGKTGELFFGEGSRLTVL.

This clone was found a few times. The rearrangement joins TRBV7-3 to TRBJ1-2; 8 nucleotides agree with TRBD1. J gave up 7 bases and V 5 bases, and 9 bases lay outside the gene matches. Germline V gene sequence: CDR1 SGHTA, CDR2 FQGTGA. The CDR3 spans 14 residues. CDR3 DNA: TGTGCCAGCAGCCTAGATAGACAGGGGTTTGGCTACACCTTC. This encodes CASSLDRQGFGYTF.

The chain has TRBV6-5 and TRBJ1-6, with 8 bases matching TRBD1. The ends lost 6 bases at V and 9 bases at J; junction bases unmatched: 7. The germline V gene encodes CDR1 MNHEY and CDR2 SVGAGI. CDR3 length equals 14 residues. Here the CDR3 DNA reads TGTGCCAGCAGACAACAGGGGGTTGGTTCACCCCTCCACTTT. It codes for CASRQQGVGSPLHF.

The chain is built from TRBV10-3 and TRBJ2-7, with TRBD1 matching 11 bases. Germline V CDR1 and CDR2: ENHRY, SYGVKD. The J segment lost 5 bases and the V segment lost 3 bases, leaving 3 bases of the junction unmatched. The CDR3 consists of 14 residues. The CDR3 nucleotides are TGTGCCATCAGTGATACGGACAGGGGGCACGAGCAGTACTTC. Translated: CAISDTDRGHEQYF.

The chain has TRBV28 and TRBJ2-2, with a tentative D call TRBD2 (6 bases). This CDR3 is built from 18 residues. Trimming stripped 3 bases from V and 4 bases from J, with 21 bases between. Looked up from germline, CDR1 is MDHEN and CDR2 is SYDVKM. The CDR3 coding sequence is TGTGCCAGCAGTTTGGTCACCAGGGTCATGCGGGGCACCGGGGAGCTGTTTTTT. Translating gives CASSLVTRVMRGTGELFF.

The chain recombines TRBV5-1 with TRBJ2-5; 10 nucleotides agree with TRBD1. V dropped 3 bases and J dropped 3; count of bases not matched to a gene: 5. This CDR3 has 15 residues. Per the germline V gene, CDR1 is SGHRS and CDR2 is YFSETQ. CDR3 DNA sequence: TGCGCCAGCAGCTACATAGGGACAGGGGAAGAGACCCAGTACTTC. Its translation is CASSYIGTGEETQYF.

V and J are TRBV7-2 and TRBJ2-1; maybe TRBD2 (6 bases). From germline, CDR1 is SGHTA and CDR2 FQGNSA. The V end was cut by 2 bases, the J end by 8 bases, with 16 bases between. This CDR3 spans 15 amino acids. CDR3 coding DNA: TGTGCCAGCAGCTTAATGTCTTCCGGGAGCGATGAGCAGTTCTTC. Amino acid sequence: CASSLMSSGSDEQFF.

This clone came up many times. This chain joins TRBV7-9 and TRBJ1-2, with D unclear. The V gene's germline CDR1 is SEHNR and CDR2 FQNEAQ (reference sequence). V lost 5 bases and J 3 bases, leaving 10 bases between the germline ends. CDR3 length: 13 amino acids. CDR3 in amino acids: CASSSGRDYGYTF. The CDR3, as DNA: TGTGCCAGCAGCAGTGGACGGGACTATGGCTACACCTTC.

In this sample, this clone turned up a few times. This chain links TRBV10-1 with TRBJ1-1, with 10 bases fitting TRBD1. There are 15 residues in the CDR3. V shed 5 bases and J 3 bases; nucleotides not matched to a gene: 6. Germline V CDR1 and CDR2: WNHNN, SYGVQD (reference sequence). The CDR3 DNA follows: TGCGCCAGCAGTCCCGGGACAGGGGCGGACACTGAAGCTTTCTTT. Its protein product is CASSPGTGADTEAFF.

This clone came up a few times. The V gene is TRBV28, the J gene TRBJ2-1, with D maybe TRBD2 (6 bases). Trimming removed 8 bases from V and 0 bases from J, with 11 bases in between. CDR3 length equals 14 residues. Germline CDR1 reads MDHEN; CDR2 reads SYDVKM. The CDR3 nucleotides read TGTGCCAGCGGGCCCGGGAGCTCCTACAATGAGCAGTTCTTC. It translates to CASGPGSSYNEQFF. The full variable domain, in which reference TRBV28 and TRBJ2-1 provide the parts outside the CDR3, is DVKVTQSSRYLVKRTGEKVFLECVQDMDHENMFWYRQDPGLGLRLIYFSYDVKMKEKGDIPEGYSVSREKKERFSLILESASTNQTSMYLCASGPGSSYNEQFFGPGTRLTVL.

This rearrangement joins TRBV6-1 to TRBJ1-2; the D gene is possibly TRBD1 (6 bases). V lost 6 bases and J lost 3, with 14 bases in between. Germline V gives CDR1 MNHNS, CDR2 SASEGT. This CDR3 has 14 amino acids. The CDR3 DNA reads TGTGCCAGCAGCCGGACGGACAGCGACTATGGCTACACCTTC. This translates into CASSRTDSDYGYTF.

The gene calls are TRBV5-1 and TRBJ1-3; D is unresolved. The CDR3 spans 17 residues. V was clipped by 0 bases and J by 2 bases, with 15 bases between them. Germline assignment: CDR1 SGHRS and CDR2 YFSETQ. Here the CDR3 reads CASSLGWGVPAGNTIYF. CDR3 coding DNA: TGCGCCAGCAGCTTGGGATGGGGAGTACCAGCTGGAAACACCATATATTTT.

The genes are TRBV5-6 and TRBJ2-1; TRBD2 matches 8 bases. Trimming removed 4 bases from V and 2 bases from J; junction bases left unmatched: 17. This CDR3 has 19 amino acids. Germline lookup yields CDR1 SGHDT and CDR2 YYEEEE. CDR3 DNA: TGTGCCAGCAGCCCCCTGCGGGGGGCCCCCTTACCTACCTACAATGAGCAGTTCTTC. Its translation is CASSPLRGAPLPTYNEQFF.

The chain joins TRBV6-5 to TRBJ1-4; TRBD1 matches 8 bases. The V segment lost 6 bases and the J segment 8 bases; nucleotides outside the gene matches: 5. This CDR3 region has 13 residues. Germline V lookup: CDR1 MNHEY, CDR2 SVGAGI. The DNA of the CDR3 is TGTGCCAGCAGCCGTGACAGGGGAGAAAAACTGTTTTTT. This translates into CASSRDRGEKLFF.

This clone was found once. V gene TRBV5-1 combines with J gene TRBJ1-1; possible D gene TRBD1, 6 bases. Trimming stripped 4 bases from V and 1 base from J, with 11 bases between. From germline, CDR1 is SGHRS and CDR2 YFSETQ. This CDR3 spans 14 amino acids. This CDR3 reads CASSLADRNTEAFF. Here the CDR3 DNA reads TGCGCCAGCAGCCTAGCGGACAGGAACACTGAAGCTTTCTTT.

The chain links TRBV6-6 to TRBJ1-3; TRBD1 aligns across 9 bases. Germline-derived CDR1 and CDR2 are MNHNY and SVGAGI (reference sequence). The CDR3 has 15 residues. Unmatched junction bases numbered 5, after V lost 4 bases and J lost 4 bases. CDR3 in amino acids: CASSLQGAGGNTIYF. CDR3 sequence (DNA): TGTGCCAGCAGTTTACAGGGGGCGGGGGGAAACACCATATATTTT.

The chain carries TRBV3-1 (or the pseudogene TRBV3-2) and TRBJ1-5; D remains ambiguous. Germline V gene lookup returns CDR1 LGHDT and CDR2 YNNKEL (reference sequence). V lost 8 bases to trimming and J lost 4 bases, with 9 bases between them. The CDR3 is 12 amino acids. The CDR3 region has the DNA TGTGCCAGCGGCAGAGGGAATCAGCCCCAGCATTTT. The encoded protein is CASGRGNQPQHF.

This clone was seen only once. The chain joins TRBV11-2 to TRBJ1-1; 10 bases fit TRBD1. Germline assignment: CDR1 SGHAT and CDR2 FQNNGV. The CDR3 spans 14 residues. Trimming cost V 3 bases and J 5 bases; bases outside gene matches: 3. CDR3 bases: TGTGCCAGCAGCTTGACAGGGGGCTCGACTGAAGCTTTCTTT. This gives the protein CASSLTGGSTEAFF. The full variable domain, with the rest looked up from reference TRBV11-2 and TRBJ1-1, is EAGVAQSPRYKIIEKRQSVAFWCNPISGHATLYWYQQILGQGPKLLIQFQNNGVVDDSQLPKDRFSAERLKGVDSTLKIQPAKLEDSAVYLCASSLTGGSTEAFFGQGTRLTVV.